The 29 T cell receptor beta chains presented below share a single source sample, sequenced in a study of technical replicates of blood from several donors. Measured with immunoSEQ multiplex PCR; TCRdb has only the in-frame clones, and not every one. The sample consists of approximately 60,000 clones, around 87% of them appearing once. Sequencing was carried out using PBMCs. The receptors were sampled from a human donor in good health. Some clones in this sample may be carry-over from other donors' samples.

V usage is TRBV11-2 and J usage is TRBJ2-3, with 7 positions matching TRBD2. CDR3 length: 16 amino acids. Germline loops: CDR1 SGHAT, CDR2 FQNNGV. With 0 bases clipped from V and 4 bases from J, the junction kept 7 bases outside the gene matches. CDR3 nucleotides: TGTGCCAGCAGCTTAGACGACGGGAGGCGCGCAGATACGCAGTATTTT. It is translated as CASSLDDGRRADTQYF.

The CDR3: CARSHLPTGMDNIQYF. The CDR3, as DNA: TGTGCCAGAAGCCACCTTCCGACAGGGATGGATAACATTCAGTACTTC. This chain links TRBV5-3 with TRBJ2-4; the match to TRBD1 covers 7 bases. TRBV5-3 is an ORF for which the function is uncertain. This CDR3 is built from 16 residues. Losses at the gene ends were 4 bases for V and 7 bases for J; bases not matched to a gene: 14.

The chain employs TRBV18 and TRBJ2-7, with 10 bases identical to TRBD1. The V gene's germline CDR1 is KGHSH and CDR2 LQKENI. J was trimmed by 6 bases and V by 2 bases; bases with no gene match: 7. This CDR3 comprises 15 residues. CDR3 residues: CASSPWTGGLGEQYF. The CDR3 nucleotides are TGTGCCAGCTCACCATGGACAGGGGGTCTGGGCGAGCAGTACTTC.

The CDR3, as DNA: TGTGCCAGCAGTTTCCTCATCGGGGGTGAAGCTTTCTTT. This codes for CASSFLIGGEAFF. This rearrangement joins TRBV27 to TRBJ1-1, with D possibly being TRBD1 (5 bases). The CDR3 totals 13 residues. CDR1 is MNHEY, CDR2 SMNVEV, per germline (reference sequence). The V end was cut by 3 bases, the J end by 7 bases, with 12 bases between.

The rearrangement links TRBV19 to TRBJ1-5; D possibly corresponds to TRBD1 (6 bases). The V and J ends lost 9 bases and 6 bases respectively, with 15 bases between them. The length of the CDR3 is 13 residues. Germline CDR1 reads LNHDA; CDR2 reads SQIVND (reference sequence). As DNA, the CDR3 is TGTGCCAGCCAGCCAGGGGAACGTCAGCCCCAGCATTTT. Its protein is CASQPGERQPQHF.

The chain has TRBV10-3 and TRBJ1-2, with TRBD1 matching 9 bases. The germline gives CDR1 ENHRY, CDR2 SYGVKD. The CDR3 is made up of 15 amino acids. With V trimmed by 0 bases and J by 6 bases, 5 bases remained unmatched. The DNA of the CDR3 is TGTGCCATCAGTGAGTCCGGACAGGGGCAGGATGGCTACACCTTC. Its protein is CAISESGQGQDGYTF.

The V call is TRBV6-5, the J call TRBJ1-5; a weak D match, TRBD1 (6 bases). CDR3 size: 14 residues. Trimming pared 6 bases from V and 1 base from J, leaving 10 bases between. The germline V gene has CDR1 MNHEY and CDR2 SVGAGI. CDR3 sequence: CASRTDRSNQPQHF. The CDR3 nucleotides are TGTGCCAGCAGGACAGACAGGAGCAATCAGCCCCAGCATTTT.

Only one count was recorded for this clone. This chain connects TRBV7-9 to TRBJ2-7, with TRBD2 as a possible D gene (6 bases). This CDR3 comprises 12 residues. CDR1 and CDR2 from the germline V gene are SEHNR and FQNEAQ (reference sequence). Trimming cost V 5 bases and J 6 bases, with 11 bases left between them. CDR3: CASSTSSVEQYF. The CDR3 coding sequence is TGTGCCAGCAGCACCTCTAGCGTCGAGCAGTACTTC.

The genes are TRBV5-4 and TRBJ2-3; 7 nucleotides line up with TRBD2. The CDR3 is 14 amino acids. Germline lookup yields CDR1 SGHNT and CDR2 YYREEE (reference sequence). The junction had 6 bases not matched to a gene; V was cut back by 4 bases and J by 4 bases. The CDR3 DNA reads TGTGCCAGCAGCCAAGGACTAGTCCCAGATACGCAGTATTTT. It encodes CASSQGLVPDTQYF.

For the CDR3, the DNA is TGTGCCACGCAAAATTATAAGGGCCGGGAGGGCCCCGAGCAGTACTTC. Translated: CATQNYKGREGPEQYF. The chain carries TRBV15 and TRBJ2-7, with 8 positions matching TRBD2. Germline loops: CDR1 LNHNV, CDR2 YYDKDF (reference sequence). The ends lost 9 bases at V and 6 bases at J; junction bases unmatched: 19. The CDR3 has 16 amino acids.

This clone was picked up one time. The rearrangement joins TRBV4-1 to TRBJ2-7; possibly TRBD2 for D (6 bases). This CDR3 has 15 residues. Germline CDR1 MGHRA, CDR2 YSYEKL. V lost 0 bases, J lost 2 bases, and 11 bases lay in between. CDR3 DNA sequence: TGCGCCAGCAGCCAAGATCGAGGAGGGACCTACGAGCAGTACTTC. Translated: CASSQDRGGTYEQYF.

This clone was observed a few times. The chain links TRBV30 to TRBJ2-7; 9 bases are a match to TRBD2. The CDR3 contains 17 residues. CDR1 GTSNPN and CDR2 SVGIG come from the germline V gene (reference sequence). J gave up 7 bases and V 0 bases, and 16 bases lay outside the gene matches. CDR3: CAWSVRGLAGLGLEQYF. CDR3 sequence (DNA): TGTGCCTGGAGTGTACGTGGCCTAGCGGGATTGGGTCTGGAGCAGTACTTC.

The V call is TRBV9, the J call TRBJ2-7; 9 bases are a match to TRBD1. This CDR3 has 16 residues. Trimming removed 0 bases from V and 6 bases from J; junction bases left unmatched: 10. Germline CDR1 SGDLS, CDR2 YYNGEE. The CDR3 region has the DNA TGTGCCAGCAGCGTAGTAGGGGGGGGACAGGGCTCCGAGCAGTACTTC. Translation: CASSVVGGGQGSEQYF.

In this sample, this clone turned up a few times. The V and J genes are TRBV6-5 and TRBJ1-6; D not resolved. Germline V gene lookup returns CDR1 MNHEY and CDR2 SVGAGI. The CDR3 is 14 residues long. Trimming stripped 2 bases from V and 10 bases from J, with 12 bases between. The CDR3 DNA sequence: TGTGCCAGCAGTTACACCCCCCAGGTATCACCCCTCCACTTT. Translated, it gives CASSYTPQVSPLHF.

The J gene is TRBJ2-1, the V gene TRBV7-3; 11 positions agree with TRBD2. CDR1 and CDR2 from the germline V gene are SGHTA and FQGTGA. V lost 2 bases to trimming and J lost 7 bases; unmatched junction nucleotides: 4. The CDR3 has 15 amino acids. The CDR3 DNA reads TGTGCCAGCAGCTTAGGAATAGCGGGGGGGAATGAGCAGTTCTTC. It encodes CASSLGIAGGNEQFF.

This clone was detected only a few times. This chain uses TRBV6-6 with TRBJ1-6; D gene unclear. Trimming took off 2 bases at V and 11 bases at J, with 7 bases between the two ends. The length of the CDR3 is 12 residues. Germline loops: CDR1 MNHNY, CDR2 SVGAGI (reference sequence). CDR3 in DNA: TGTGCCAGCAGTTACGACGGGGCACCCCTCCACTTT. It yields the protein CASSYDGAPLHF.

This clone was picked up one time. The rearrangement joins TRBV5-5 to TRBJ2-3; TRBD1 aligns across 7 bases. Germline CDR1 and CDR2: SGHKS and YYEKEE (reference sequence). Unmatched junction bases numbered 14, after V lost 0 bases and J lost 4 bases. CDR3 length: 18 residues. CDR3 nucleotide sequence: TGTGCCAGCAGCTTGGCGTTATGGCAGGGGGATCGCCCAGATACGCAGTATTTT. It codes for CASSLALWQGDRPDTQYF. Using reference TRBV5-5 and TRBJ2-3 for the parts outside the CDR3, the full variable domain is DAGVTQSPTHLIKTRGQQVTLRCSPISGHKSVSWYQQVLGQGPQFIFQYYEKEERGRGNFPDRFSARQFPNYSSELNVNALLLGDSALYLCASSLALWQGDRPDTQYFGPGTRLTVL.

This clone was recorded once. V usage is TRBV29-1 and J usage is TRBJ1-5; 8 bases fit TRBD1. Germline CDR1 SQVTM, CDR2 ANQGSEA. V was clipped by 6 bases and J by 6 bases; unmatched bases: 7. CDR3 size: 13 residues. DNA of the CDR3: TGCAGCGTCGGACAGGGTCAAAGTCAGCCCCAGCATTTT. Translated: CSVGQGQSQPQHF.

This clone showed up just once. The chain couples TRBV15 to TRBJ1-1; TRBD1 might be the D (6 bases). V was trimmed by 0 bases and J by 1 base, leaving 12 bases between them. This CDR3 comprises 16 residues. CDR1 LNHNV and CDR2 YYDKDF come from the germline V gene (reference sequence). The CDR3 DNA is TGTGCCACCAGCAGAGATCGTTCCAGGGGGAACACTGAAGCTTTCTTT. This sequence encodes CATSRDRSRGNTEAFF.

V gene TRBV28 combines with J gene TRBJ2-7, with TRBD2 matching 7 bases. J was trimmed by 2 bases and V by 5 bases; bases with no gene match: 6. The CDR3 extends over 14 amino acids. Germline assignment: CDR1 MDHEN and CDR2 SYDVKM. The CDR3: CASSGGGMTYEQYF. CDR3 DNA: TGTGCCAGCAGTGGGGGGGGTATGACCTACGAGCAGTACTTC.

The gene calls are TRBV5-4 and TRBJ2-7, with 10 nucleotides matching TRBD2. Trimming cost V 0 bases and J 6 bases; bases outside gene matches: 6. This CDR3 is 15 amino acids long. CDR1 SGHNT and CDR2 YYREEE come from the germline V gene (reference sequence). The CDR3 is CASSLGLAGVGEQYF. CDR3 sequence (DNA): TGTGCCAGCAGCTTGGGGCTAGCGGGAGTGGGCGAGCAGTACTTC.

The V and J genes are TRBV4-1 and TRBJ1-5; 8 nucleotides line up with TRBD1. CDR3 length: 16 amino acids. The junction had 16 bases not matched to a gene; V was cut back by 4 bases and J by 11 bases. Germline V lookup: CDR1 MGHRA, CDR2 YSYEKL. The CDR3 DNA sequence: TGCGCCAGCAGCCCCCACCAGGGGGCCGGTGTTTTGGCCCAGCATTTT. This sequence encodes CASSPHQGAGVLAQHF.

The CDR3 here is CASSLEAGITEAFF. Here the CDR3 DNA reads TGTGCCAGCAGCTTAGAGGCAGGGATCACTGAAGCTTTCTTT. V is TRBV11-1 and J is TRBJ1-1; D perhaps matches TRBD1 (5 bases). V dropped 1 base and J dropped 4 bases, with 10 bases sitting between them. CDR1 is SGHAT, CDR2 FQDESV, per germline (reference sequence). CDR3 size: 14 residues.

This chain connects TRBV2 to TRBJ1-1, with TRBD1 matching 9 bases. Germline lookup yields CDR1 SNHLY and CDR2 FYNNEI. The CDR3 contains 15 residues. The trim removed 6 bases at V and 0 bases at J, leaving 5 bases unmatched. The CDR3 here is CASSRDRAMNTEAFF. In nucleotides, the CDR3 is TGTGCCAGCAGCCGGGACAGGGCTATGAACACTGAAGCTTTCTTT.

The rearrangement joins TRBV6-1 to TRBJ1-2; D gene uncertain. There are 11 residues in the CDR3. V lost 3 bases and J 5 bases, leaving 4 bases between the germline ends. Germline CDR1 is MNHNS and CDR2 is SASEGT. The CDR3 reads CASSDSYGYTF. For the CDR3, the DNA is TGTGCCAGCAGTGACAGTTATGGCTACACCTTC.

This chain uses TRBV5-1 with TRBJ1-1; no firm D call. There are 15 residues in the CDR3. CDR1 and CDR2 (germline): SGHRS, YFSETQ. Deletions cut 0 bases from V and 2 bases from J, with 11 bases between. The DNA of the CDR3 is TGCGCCAGCAGCTTGGTAACAGCCTTTAACACTGAAGCTTTCTTT. It encodes CASSLVTAFNTEAFF.

V gene TRBV30 combines with J gene TRBJ2-1; no definite D call. Trimming removed 3 bases at V and 0 bases at J, with 12 bases between. The CDR3 has 15 residues. Per the germline V gene, CDR1 is GTSNPN and CDR2 is SVGIG (reference sequence). CDR3 protein: CAWSLHTGSYNEQFF. The CDR3 region has the DNA TGTGCCTGGAGCCTCCATACGGGCTCCTACAATGAGCAGTTCTTC.

The chain joins TRBV6-5 to TRBJ2-7; perhaps TRBD1 as D (6 bases). Per the germline V gene, CDR1 is MNHEY and CDR2 is SVGAGI. The V gene lost 7 bases and the J gene lost 3 bases, with 13 bases spanning the gap. The CDR3 has 13 residues. The DNA for the CDR3 is TGTGCCAGCATTTCCCAGACAGGCTACGAGCAGTACTTC. Amino acid sequence: CASISQTGYEQYF.

V and J are TRBV29-1 and TRBJ2-5; D gene uncertain. The CDR3 totals 12 residues. The V and J ends lost 7 bases and 1 base respectively, with 10 bases between them. Per the germline V gene, CDR1 is SQVTM and CDR2 is ANQGSEA. CDR3 protein: CSGSYLQETQYF. The CDR3 nucleotides are TGCAGCGGAAGCTACCTCCAAGAGACCCAGTACTTC.